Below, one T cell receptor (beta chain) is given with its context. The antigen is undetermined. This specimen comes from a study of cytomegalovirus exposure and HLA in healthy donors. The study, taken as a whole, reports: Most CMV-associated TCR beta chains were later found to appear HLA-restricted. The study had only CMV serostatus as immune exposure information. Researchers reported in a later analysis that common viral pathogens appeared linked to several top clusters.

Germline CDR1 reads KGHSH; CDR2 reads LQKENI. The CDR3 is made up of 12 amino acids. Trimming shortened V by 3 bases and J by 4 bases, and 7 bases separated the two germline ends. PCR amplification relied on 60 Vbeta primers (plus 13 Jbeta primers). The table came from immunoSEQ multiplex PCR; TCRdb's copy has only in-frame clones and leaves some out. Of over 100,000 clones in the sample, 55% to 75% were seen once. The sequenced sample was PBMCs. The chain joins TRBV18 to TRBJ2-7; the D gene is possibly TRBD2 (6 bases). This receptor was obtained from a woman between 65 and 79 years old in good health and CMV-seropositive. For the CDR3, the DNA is TGTGCCAGCTCACCGGAGGGGTACGAGCAGTACTTC. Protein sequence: CASSPEGYEQYF.